The 5 T cell receptor beta chains listed next were all sequenced from one sample in a study of cytomegalovirus exposure and HLA in healthy donors. Profiled with immunoSEQ multiplex PCR; TCRdb holds only in-frame clones, not every one. The table has around 190,000 clones, 86% seen once. Sequences were obtained from PBMCs. These receptors were obtained from a man aged 25 to 45 in good health and CMV-seropositive.

The chain links TRBV6-6 to TRBJ2-5, with 8 bases fitting TRBD1. The CDR3 covers 14 residues. The V segment lost 2 bases and the J segment 5 bases; nucleotides outside the gene matches: 4. Germline values: CDR1 MNHNY, CDR2 SVGAGI (reference sequence). CDR3 coding DNA: TGTGCCAGCAGTTACCCTACAGGGGGGGAGACCCAGTACTTC. This encodes CASSYPTGGETQYF.

This clone has just one count. The rearrangement links TRBV23-1 to TRBJ1-5; D ambiguous. TRBV23-1 is designated an ORF whose function remains uncertain. This CDR3 region has 18 residues. Trimming left V 4 bases short and J 4 bases short, with 23 bases between. DNA for the CDR3: TGCGCCAGCAGTCGAATACCTCTCTACCTGCCCCCTAATCAGCCCCAGCATTTT. Encoded protein: CASSRIPLYLPPNQPQHF.

Notes on this clone: Within the sample, other DNA sequences also encode this same CDR3. J is TRBJ2-7 and V is TRBV7-9; 9 nucleotides line up with TRBD1. Germline V lookup: CDR1 SEHNR, CDR2 FQNEAQ (reference sequence). With 5 bases clipped from V and 3 bases from J, the junction kept 5 bases outside the gene matches. This CDR3 spans 14 amino acids. The CDR3 is CASSPPGQGYEQYF. In nucleotides, the CDR3 is TGTGCCAGCAGCCCTCCGGGACAGGGCTACGAGCAGTACTTC. Full variable domain (rest looked up from reference TRBV7-9 and TRBJ2-7): DTGVSQNPRHKITKRGQNVTFRCDPISEHNRLYWYRQTLGQGPEFLTYFQNEAQLEKSRLLSDRFSAERPKGSFSTLEIQRTEQGDSAMYLCASSPPGQGYEQYFGPGTRLTVT.

The chain uses TRBV7-2 and TRBJ2-3; perhaps TRBD2 as D (5 bases). The V end was cut by 8 bases, the J end by 1 base, with 22 bases between. CDR3 size: 17 residues. Germline CDR1 is SGHTA and CDR2 is FQGNSA. The CDR3 sequence: CASVDGGMGSGTDTQYF. CDR3 nucleotides: TGTGCCAGCGTGGACGGAGGAATGGGATCAGGCACAGATACGCAGTATTTT.

This clone was counted a single time. The chain uses TRBV6-5 and TRBJ1-1; weak D call: TRBD1 (5 bases). Trimming shortened V by 6 bases and J by 1 base, and 12 bases separated the two germline ends. The CDR3 has 14 residues. CDR1 is MNHEY, CDR2 SVGAGI, per germline. The CDR3 protein is CASSRGRPNTEAFF. The CDR3 nucleotides are TGTGCCAGCAGCCGGGGACGGCCGAACACTGAAGCTTTCTTT.